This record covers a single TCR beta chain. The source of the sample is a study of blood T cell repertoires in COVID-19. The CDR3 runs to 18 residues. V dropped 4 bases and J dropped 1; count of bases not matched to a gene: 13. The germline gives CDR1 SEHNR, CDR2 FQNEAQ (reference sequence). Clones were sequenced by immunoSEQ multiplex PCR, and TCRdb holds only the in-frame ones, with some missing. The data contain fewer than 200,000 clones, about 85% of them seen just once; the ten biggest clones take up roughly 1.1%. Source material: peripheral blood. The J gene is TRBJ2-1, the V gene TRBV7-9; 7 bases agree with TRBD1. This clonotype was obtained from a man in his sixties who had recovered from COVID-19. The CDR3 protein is CASSYSPDRAKSYNEQFF. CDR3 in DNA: TGTGCCAGCAGCTATTCTCCCGACAGGGCAAAATCCTACAATGAGCAGTTCTTC.